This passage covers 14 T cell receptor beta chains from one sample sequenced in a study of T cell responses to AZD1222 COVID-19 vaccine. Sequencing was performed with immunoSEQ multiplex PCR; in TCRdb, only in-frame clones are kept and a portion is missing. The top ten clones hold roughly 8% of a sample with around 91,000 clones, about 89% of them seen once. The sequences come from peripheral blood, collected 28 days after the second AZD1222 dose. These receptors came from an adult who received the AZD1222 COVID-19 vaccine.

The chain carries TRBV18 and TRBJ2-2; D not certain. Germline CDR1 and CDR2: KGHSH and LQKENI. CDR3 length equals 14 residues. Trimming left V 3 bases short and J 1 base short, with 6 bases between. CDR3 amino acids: CASSPDGNTGELFF. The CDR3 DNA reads TGTGCCAGCTCACCCGACGGGAACACCGGGGAGCTGTTTTTT. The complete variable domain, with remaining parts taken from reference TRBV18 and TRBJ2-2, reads NAGVMQNPRHLVRRRGQEARLRCSPMKGHSHVYWYRQLPEEGLKFMVYLQKENIIDESGMPKERFSAEFPKEGPSILRIQQVVRGDSAAYFCASSPDGNTGELFFGEGSRLTVL.

CDR3 region: CASSESTGSGGYTF. As DNA, the CDR3 is TGTGCCAGCAGTGAGTCGACAGGAAGCGGTGGCTACACCTTC. The chain is built from TRBV2 and TRBJ1-2, with D possibly being TRBD1 (6 bases). The CDR3 spans 14 residues. Germline loops: CDR1 SNHLY, CDR2 FYNNEI. Trimming stripped 3 bases from V and 7 bases from J, with 15 bases between.

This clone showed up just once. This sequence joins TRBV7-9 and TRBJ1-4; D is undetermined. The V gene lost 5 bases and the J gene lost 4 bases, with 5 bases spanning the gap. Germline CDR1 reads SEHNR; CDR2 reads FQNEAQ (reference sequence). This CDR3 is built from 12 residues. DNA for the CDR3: TGTGCCAGCAGCATAAATAATGAAAAACTGTTTTTT. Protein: CASSINNEKLFF.

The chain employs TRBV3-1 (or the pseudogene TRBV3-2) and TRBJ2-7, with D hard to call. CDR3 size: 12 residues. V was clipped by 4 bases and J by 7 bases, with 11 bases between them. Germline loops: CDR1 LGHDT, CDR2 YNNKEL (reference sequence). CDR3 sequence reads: CASSLRVGEQYF. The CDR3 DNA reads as TGTGCCAGCAGCCTAAGGGTGGGGGAGCAGTACTTC.

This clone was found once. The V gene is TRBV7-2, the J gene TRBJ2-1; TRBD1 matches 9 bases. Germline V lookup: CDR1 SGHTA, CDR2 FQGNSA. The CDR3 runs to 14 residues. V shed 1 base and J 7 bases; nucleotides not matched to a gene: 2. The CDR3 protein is CASSLDRGHNEQFF. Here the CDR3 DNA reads TGTGCCAGCAGCTTAGACAGGGGGCATAATGAGCAGTTCTTC. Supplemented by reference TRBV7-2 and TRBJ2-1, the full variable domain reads GAGVSQSPSNKVTEKGKDVELRCDPISGHTALYWYRQSLGQGLEFLIYFQGNSAPDKSGLPSDRFSAERTGGSVSTLTIQRTQQEDSAVYLCASSLDRGHNEQFFGPGTRLTVL.

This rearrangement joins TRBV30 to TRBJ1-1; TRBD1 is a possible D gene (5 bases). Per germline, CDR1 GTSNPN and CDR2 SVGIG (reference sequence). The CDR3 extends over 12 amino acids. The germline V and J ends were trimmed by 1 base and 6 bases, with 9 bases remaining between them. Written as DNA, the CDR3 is TGTGCCTGGAGTGGCGGGGGAGCTGAAGCTTTCTTT. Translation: CAWSGGGAEAFF.

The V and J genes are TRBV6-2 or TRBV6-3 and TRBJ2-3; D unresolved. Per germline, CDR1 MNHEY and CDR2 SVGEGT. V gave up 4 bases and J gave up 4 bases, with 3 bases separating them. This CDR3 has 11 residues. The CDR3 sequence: CASSLSDTQYF. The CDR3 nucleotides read TGTGCCAGCAGTTTATCAGATACGCAGTATTTT.

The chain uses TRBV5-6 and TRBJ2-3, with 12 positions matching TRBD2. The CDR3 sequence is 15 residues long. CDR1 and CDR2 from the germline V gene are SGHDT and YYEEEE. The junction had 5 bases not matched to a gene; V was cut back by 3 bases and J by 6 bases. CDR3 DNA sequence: TGTGCCAGCAGCTATCTAGCGGGAGGGCCTGATACGCAGTATTTT. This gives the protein CASSYLAGGPDTQYF.

The CDR3 region is CASSLDSGPPEAFF. As DNA, the CDR3 is TGTGCCAGCAGCTTAGATTCAGGGCCCCCTGAAGCTTTCTTT. The rearrangement joins TRBV7-9 to TRBJ1-1; D is possibly TRBD1 (5 bases). Trimming cost V 1 base and J 6 bases, with 12 bases left between them. Germline V gene sequence: CDR1 SEHNR, CDR2 FQNEAQ (reference sequence). CDR3 size: 14 residues.

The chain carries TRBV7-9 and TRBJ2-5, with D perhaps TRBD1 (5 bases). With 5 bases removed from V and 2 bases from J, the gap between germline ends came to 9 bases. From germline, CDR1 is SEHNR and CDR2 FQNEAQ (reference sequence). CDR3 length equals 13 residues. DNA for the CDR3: TGTGCCAGCAGCAAGACAGTACAAGAGACCCAGTACTTC. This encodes CASSKTVQETQYF.

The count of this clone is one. This chain's CDR3 is CASSFWMGSNTEAFF. The CDR3 bases are TGTGCCAGCAGTTTTTGGATGGGATCGAACACTGAAGCTTTCTTT. This chain links TRBV28 with TRBJ1-1, with unresolved D. The ends were cut back, 3 bases at V and 1 base at J, with 12 bases in the middle. The CDR3 has 15 amino acids. From germline, CDR1 is MDHEN and CDR2 SYDVKM.

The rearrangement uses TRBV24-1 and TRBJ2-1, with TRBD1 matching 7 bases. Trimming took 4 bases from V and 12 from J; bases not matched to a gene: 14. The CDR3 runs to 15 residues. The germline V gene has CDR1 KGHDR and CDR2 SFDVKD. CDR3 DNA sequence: TGTGCCACCAGTGACCATACCATGGCAGGGGGTGTGCAGTTCTTC. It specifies CATSDHTMAGGVQFF.

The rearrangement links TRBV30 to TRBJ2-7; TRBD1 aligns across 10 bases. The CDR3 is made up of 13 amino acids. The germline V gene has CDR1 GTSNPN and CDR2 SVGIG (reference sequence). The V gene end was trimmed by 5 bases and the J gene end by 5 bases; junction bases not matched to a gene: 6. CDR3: CAWAGTGVHEQYF. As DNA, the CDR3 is TGTGCCTGGGCCGGGACAGGGGTCCACGAGCAGTACTTC.

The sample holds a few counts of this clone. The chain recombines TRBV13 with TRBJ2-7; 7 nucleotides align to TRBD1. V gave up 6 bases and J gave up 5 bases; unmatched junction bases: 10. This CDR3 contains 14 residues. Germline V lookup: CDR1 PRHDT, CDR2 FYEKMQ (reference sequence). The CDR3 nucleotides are TGTGCCAGCAGTCTAGGGGGCACCAAGGACGAGCAGTACTTC. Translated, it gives CASSLGGTKDEQYF.